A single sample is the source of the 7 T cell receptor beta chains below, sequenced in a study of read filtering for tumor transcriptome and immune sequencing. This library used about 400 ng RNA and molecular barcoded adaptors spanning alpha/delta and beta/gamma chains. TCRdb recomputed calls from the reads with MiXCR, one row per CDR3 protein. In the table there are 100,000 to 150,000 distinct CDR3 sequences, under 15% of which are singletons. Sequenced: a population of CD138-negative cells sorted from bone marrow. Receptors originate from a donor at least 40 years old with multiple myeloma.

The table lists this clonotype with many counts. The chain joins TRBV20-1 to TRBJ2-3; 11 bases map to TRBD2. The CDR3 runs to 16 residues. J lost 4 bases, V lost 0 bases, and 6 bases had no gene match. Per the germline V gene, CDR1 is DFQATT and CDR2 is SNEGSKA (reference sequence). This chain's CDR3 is CSARDRTSGFADTQYF. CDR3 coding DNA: TGCAGTGCTAGAGATAGGACTAGCGGGTTTGCAGATACGCAGTATTTT.

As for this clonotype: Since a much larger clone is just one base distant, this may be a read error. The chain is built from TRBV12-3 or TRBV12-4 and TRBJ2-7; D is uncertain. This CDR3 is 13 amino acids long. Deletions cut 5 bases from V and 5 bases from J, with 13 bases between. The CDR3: CASSPQGRHEQYF. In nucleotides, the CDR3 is TGTGCCAGCAGTCCCCAAGGGCGCCACGAGCAGTACTTC.

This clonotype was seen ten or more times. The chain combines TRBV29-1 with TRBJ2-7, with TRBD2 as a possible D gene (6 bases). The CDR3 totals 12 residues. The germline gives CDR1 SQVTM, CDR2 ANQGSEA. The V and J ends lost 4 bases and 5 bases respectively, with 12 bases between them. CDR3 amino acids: CSVAGVKDEQYF. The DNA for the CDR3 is TGCAGCGTTGCGGGAGTGAAGGACGAGCAGTACTTC.

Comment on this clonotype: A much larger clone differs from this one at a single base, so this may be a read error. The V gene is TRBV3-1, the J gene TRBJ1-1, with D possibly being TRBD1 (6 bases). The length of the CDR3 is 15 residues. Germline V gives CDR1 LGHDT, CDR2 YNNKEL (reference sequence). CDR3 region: CASSPRAGEGTEACF. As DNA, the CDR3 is TGTGCCAGCAGCCCCAGGGCAGGGGAGGGCACTGAAGCTTGCTTT.

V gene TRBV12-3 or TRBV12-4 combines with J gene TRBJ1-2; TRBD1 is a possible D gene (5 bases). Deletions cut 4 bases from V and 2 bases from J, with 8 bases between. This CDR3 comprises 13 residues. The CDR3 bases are TGTGCCAGCAGTTGGTGGGACAACTATGGCTACACCTTC. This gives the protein CASSWWDNYGYTF.

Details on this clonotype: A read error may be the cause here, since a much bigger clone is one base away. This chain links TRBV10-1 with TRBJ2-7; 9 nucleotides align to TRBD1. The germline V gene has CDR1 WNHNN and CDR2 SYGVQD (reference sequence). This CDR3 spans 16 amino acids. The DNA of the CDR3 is TGCGCCAGCAGTGCCGACACAGGGGGCACTTTCTACGAGCGGTACTTC. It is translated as CASSADTGGTFYERYF.

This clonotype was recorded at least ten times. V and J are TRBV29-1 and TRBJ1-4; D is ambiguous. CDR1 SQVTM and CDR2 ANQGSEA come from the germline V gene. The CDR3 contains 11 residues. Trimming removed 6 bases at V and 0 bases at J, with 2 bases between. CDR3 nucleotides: TGCAGCGTCTCAACTAATGAAAAACTGTTTTTT. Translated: CSVSTNEKLFF.